The rows below give T cell receptor beta chains drawn from one sample of a study of response to subunit inactivated influenza vaccine. MiXCR, run by TCRdb on the RT-PCR reads, gives a single entry per CDR3 protein. The sample includes roughly 190,000 distinct CDR3 sequences, around an eighth of them seen just once. The sequencing used CD8+ T cells sorted from PBMCs, collected about 5 days after vaccination. These receptors were collected from a man aged 50 to 60 who received an inactivated influenza vaccine. CDR3s include the opening cysteine and the closing phenylalanine or tryptophan. D genes are given only for firm matches. Clone sizes are given selectively: once, few, many, or a class where the clone is expanded.

TRBJ2-3 | - | - | TRBV28 | CASSPGASTSTDTQYF | TGTGCCAGCAGTCCCGGGGCTAGTACTAGCACAGATACGCAGTATTTT
TRBJ2-7 | TRBD2 | - | TRBV6-5 | CASSYGAGAPYEQYF | TGTGCCAGCAGTTACGGTGCGGGAGCCCCCTACGAGCAGTACTTC
TRBJ2-1 | TRBD2 | - | TRBV6-2/TRBV6-3 | CASSYLIGRAAEQFF | TGTGCCAGCAGTTACTTGATCGGGAGGGCAGCTGAGCAGTTCTTC
TRBJ2-3 | - | many | TRBV7-3 | CASSLDGWSTDTQYF | TGTGCCAGCAGCTTAGACGGATGGAGCACAGATACGCAGTATTTT
TRBJ2-1 | TRBD2 | - | TRBV11-1 | CASSFGTSGNNEQFF | TGTGCCAGCAGCTTCGGGACTAGCGGCAACAATGAGCAGTTCTTC
TRBJ1-1 | - | many | TRBV5-1 | CASTHIGENTEAFF | TGCGCCAGCACCCACATCGGAGAGAACACTGAAGCTTTCTTT
TRBJ2-3 | TRBD1 | - | TRBV13 | CASSKATGVRTDTQYF | TGTGCCAGCAGCAAGGCGACAGGGGTGCGCACAGATACGCAGTATTTT
TRBJ2-7 | - | few | TRBV5-5 | CASSLGSRVSYEQYF | TGTGCCAGCAGCCTGGGTTCGCGGGTCTCCTACGAGCAGTACTTC
TRBJ2-1 | - | many | TRBV7-9 | CASSPGGGVEQFF | TGTGCCAGCAGCCCCGGGGGTGGGGTTGAGCAGTTCTTC
TRBJ2-7 | TRBD2 | - | TRBV4-2 | CASSQAMVQQRGFTYEQYF | TGTGCCAGCAGCCAAGCCATGGTTCAGCAGCGGGGATTTACCTACGAGCAGTACTTC
TRBJ2-7 | TRBD1 | few | TRBV3-1 | CASSPNRGAAYEQYF | TGTGCCAGCAGCCCAAACAGGGGCGCGGCCTACGAGCAGTACTTC
TRBJ1-2 | - | few | TRBV4-3 | CASSQDMGTDGYTF | TGCGCCAGCAGCCAAGATATGGGGACGGATGGCTACACCTTC
TRBJ1-5 | - | few | TRBV12-3/TRBV12-4 | CASSLYKAVQPQHF | TGTGCCAGCAGTTTATATAAGGCGGTACAGCCCCAGCATTTT
TRBJ1-1 | TRBD1 | few | TRBV10-3 | CAIRGQANTEAFF | TGTGCCATCAGAGGACAGGCGAACACTGAAGCTTTCTTT
TRBJ2-1 | TRBD2 | - | TRBV29-1 | CSVLLAGIYNEQFF | TGCAGCGTTCTACTAGCGGGGATATACAATGAGCAGTTCTTC
TRBJ2-7 | TRBD1 | many | TRBV19 | CASGRTGAYEQYF | TGTGCCAGTGGGAGGACAGGGGCCTACGAGCAGTACTTC
TRBJ2-6 | - | few | TRBV11-1 | CASSLRPLGVTSGANVLTF | TGTGCCAGCAGCTTGCGGCCCTTGGGCGTAACCTCTGGGGCCAACGTCCTGACTTTC
TRBJ1-2 | - | - | TRBV2 | CASSEASLYYGYTF | TGTGCCAGCAGTGAAGCGAGCCTCTACTATGGCTACACCTTC
TRBJ2-7 | - | many | TRBV4-1 | CASSQASAYEQYF | TGCGCCAGCAGCCAAGCCTCGGCCTACGAGCAGTACTTC
TRBJ2-5 | TRBD1 | few | TRBV29-1 | CSVEPTGQETQYF | TGCAGCGTTGAGCCGACAGGGCAAGAGACCCAGTACTTC
TRBJ2-5 | - | - | TRBV12-3/TRBV12-4 | CASSPTPQETQYF | TGTGCCAGCAGTCCGACCCCGCAAGAGACCCAGTACTTC
TRBJ2-3 | TRBD2 | - | TRBV7-9 | CASSGGVGNTQYF | TGTGCCAGCAGCGGGGGGGTCGGAAATACGCAGTATTTT
TRBJ2-6 | TRBD1 | - | TRBV6-2/TRBV6-3 | CASSYAGVGTEISGANVLTF | TGTGCCAGCAGTTACGCCGGAGTGGGGACAGAGATCTCTGGGGCCAACGTCCTGACTTTC
TRBJ2-5 | - | few | TRBV7-8 | CASSVSDTGEQETQYF | TGTGCCAGCAGCGTGAGCGACACCGGGGAGCAAGAGACCCAGTACTTC
TRBJ1-1 | - | - | TRBV7-6 | CASSSTENTEAFF | TGTGCCAGCAGCTCGACAGAGAACACTGAAGCTTTCTTT
TRBJ2-2 | - | - | TRBV30 | CAWSTGTPSTGELFF | TGTGCCTGGAGCACCGGGACCCCGAGCACCGGGGAGCTGTTTTTT
TRBJ2-1 | TRBD2 | - | TRBV12-3/TRBV12-4 | CASRPTSGPYNEQFF | TGTGCCAGCAGACCCACTAGCGGCCCCTACAATGAGCAGTTCTTC
TRBJ1-1 | - | - | TRBV11-1 | CASSSWARAGALNTEAFF | TGTGCCAGCAGCTCTTGGGCCCGTGCGGGGGCCCTGAACACTGAAGCTTTCTTT
TRBJ2-7 | TRBD1 | - | TRBV16 | CASSQGQSYEQYF | TGTGCCAGCAGCCAGGGACAGTCCTACGAGCAGTACTTC
TRBJ2-5 | - | few | TRBV11-1 | CASSTPRTQETQYF | TGTGCCAGCAGCACCCCGAGGACCCAAGAGACCCAGTACTTC
TRBJ2-1 | TRBD2 | many | TRBV2 | CASRGLVVNNEQFF | TGTGCCAGCAGGGGACTAGTCGTAAACAATGAGCAGTTCTTC
TRBJ2-7 | - | few | TRBV12-3/TRBV12-4 | CASSTSPGYEQYF | TGTGCCAGCAGTACGAGCCCCGGATACGAGCAGTACTTC
TRBJ2-7 | - | - | TRBV12-3/TRBV12-4 | CASSSLEGGTYEQYF | TGTGCCAGCAGCTCGCTTGAGGGGGGGACCTACGAGCAGTACTTC
TRBJ2-7 | - | - | TRBV6-2/TRBV6-3 | CASSQGPPFGEQYF | TGTGCCAGCAGCCAAGGACCACCTTTCGGCGAGCAGTACTTC
TRBJ1-2 | TRBD1 | once | TRBV3-1 | CASSQADGAGQRYGYTF | TGTGCCAGCAGCCAAGCAGACGGGGCGGGACAGCGCTATGGCTACACCTTC
TRBJ2-5 | TRBD2 | - | TRBV2 | CASSISSGEETQYF | TGTGCCAGCAGTATTTCTAGCGGAGAAGAGACCCAGTACTTC
TRBJ2-3 | - | - | TRBV20-1 | CSAPRLGLGDTQYF | TGCAGTGCCCCCCGACTAGGTTTGGGAGATACGCAGTATTTT
TRBJ1-6 | TRBD1 | - | TRBV28 | CASTHSPRTGGSYNSPLHF | TGTGCCAGCACCCACAGCCCTAGGACAGGGGGTTCCTATAATTCACCCCTCCACTTT
TRBJ2-6 | TRBD1 | few | TRBV12-3/TRBV12-4 | CASSLASWDRGSSGANVLTF | TGTGCCAGCAGTTTAGCGAGCTGGGACAGGGGTAGCTCTGGGGCCAACGTCCTGACTTTC
TRBJ2-3 | - | - | TRBV5-5 | CASSFLVGGKDTQYF | TGTGCCAGCAGCTTTCTCGTAGGGGGGAAAGATACGCAGTATTTT
TRBJ2-3 | TRBD2 | - | TRBV24-1 | CATSETMVAGGADTQYF | TGTGCCACCAGTGAGACGATGGTAGCGGGAGGAGCAGATACGCAGTATTTT
TRBJ2-2 | TRBD1 | - | TRBV6-2/TRBV6-3 | CASSWTGPGTGELFF | TGTGCCAGCAGTTGGACAGGGCCGGGGACCGGGGAGCTGTTTTTT
TRBJ2-7 | TRBD1 | - | TRBV25-1 | CASSASGGLFSYEQYF | TGTGCCAGCAGTGCATCAGGGGGCTTATTCTCCTACGAGCAGTACTTC
TRBJ1-6 | - | - | TRBV28 | CATKDYNSPLHF | TGTGCCACCAAAGATTATAATTCACCCCTCCACTTT
TRBJ1-6 | TRBD1 | few | TRBV2 | CASSVGRGQSPLHF | TGTGCCAGCAGTGTGGGCAGGGGGCAATCACCCCTCCACTTT
TRBJ1-6 | - | - | TRBV19 | CASSITGTENSPLHF | TGTGCCAGTAGTATCACGGGGACGGAGAATTCACCCCTCCACTTT
TRBJ1-5 | - | - | TRBV9 | CASSGASSNQPQHF | TGTGCCAGCAGCGGGGCCTCTAGCAATCAGCCCCAGCATTTT
TRBJ2-7 | - | few | TRBV5-6 | CASSLGTVLYEQYF | TGTGCCAGCAGCTTGGGGACAGTTTTATACGAGCAGTACTTC
TRBJ2-1 | - | few | TRBV7-9 | CASSLARGDTFF | TGTGCCAGCAGCTTAGCGAGGGGGGACACGTTCTTC
TRBJ2-2 | - | - | TRBV20-1 | CSAVTGPLKRTGELFF | TGCAGTGCCGTGACTGGGCCCCTAAAACGAACCGGGGAGCTGTTTTTT
TRBJ2-1 | - | few | TRBV9 | CASSGRVDRYEQFF | TGTGCCAGCAGCGGGAGGGTCGACAGGTATGAGCAGTTCTTC
TRBJ2-7 | TRBD2 | few | TRBV20-1 | CSARDLRGSSYEQYF | TGCAGTGCTAGAGATCTCCGCGGGAGCTCCTACGAGCAGTACTTC
TRBJ2-1 | TRBD2 | few | TRBV6-2/TRBV6-3 | CASSYPLSSGGYNEQFF | TGTGCCAGCAGTTACCCTTTATCTAGCGGGGGTTACAATGAGCAGTTCTTC
TRBJ2-1 | TRBD2 | - | TRBV3-1 | CASSHLGWEGSNEQFF | TGTGCCAGCAGCCACCTAGGGTGGGAGGGGAGTAATGAGCAGTTCTTC
TRBJ2-3 | TRBD1 | - | TRBV15 | CATSPTGVYPQYF | TGTGCCACCAGTCCAACAGGGGTCTACCCGCAGTATTTT